The 16 T cell receptor beta chains below were found in one sample sequenced in a study of T cells in women clearing cervical HPV infection (dated by TCRdb to the late 2010s). Library preparation was by the immunoSEQ multiplex PCR assay. TCRdb provides this immuneACCESS table in a form limited to in-frame rearrangements. Some clones are lacking; in checked studies, under half of them reflect an unresolved V gene, and why the rest are absent is not known. The table for this sample records tens of thousands of clones. The ten biggest clones cover under 8.5% of the sample. Sequencing was carried out using blood buffy coat. These receptors were obtained from a woman aged 18-70 years with a cervical HPV16 infection that either progressed to CIN3+ or cleared (not recorded which).

On this clone itself: The read terminates 3 residues ahead of where the CDR3 ends, so the germline J gene completes it. The chain employs TRBV20-1 and TRBJ2-4; D is perhaps TRBD2 (6 bases). This CDR3 spans 13 amino acids. Germline V CDR1 and CDR2: DFQATT, SNEGSKA (reference sequence). The V end lost 0 bases, the J end lost 4 bases, and 7 bases lay between the germline ends. CDR3 residues: CSAREGGKNIQYF. CDR3 DNA, as far as it was read: TGCAGTGCTAGAGAGGGGGGTAAAAACATT.

As concerns this clone: From the germline J gene comes the end of the CDR3, since the read stops 3 residues before it. V usage is TRBV20-1 and J usage is TRBJ1-2; a possible D gene is TRBD1 (5 bases). Germline assignment: CDR1 DFQATT and CDR2 SNEGSKA (reference sequence). Trimming stripped 6 bases from V and 2 bases from J, with 19 bases between. CDR3 length: 15 residues. The CDR3 loop reads CSAQSSAGVNYGYTF. Partial CDR3 DNA: TGCAGTGCCCAATCCTCCGCGGGGGTAAACTATGGC.

On this clone: The read falls 3 residues short of the CDR3 end, and the missing part is taken from the germline J gene. The V and J genes are TRBV7-9 and TRBJ1-5; tentatively, D is TRBD1 (5 bases). V was trimmed by 5 bases and J by 7 bases, leaving 15 bases between them. The germline V gene has CDR1 SEHNR and CDR2 FQNEAQ (reference sequence). The CDR3 covers 14 residues. CDR3 bases read: TGTGCCAGCAGCCCTCCGGGGGTATGGCAGCCC. This gives the protein CASSPPGVWQP. The full CDR3 protein is CASSPPGVWQPQHF.

In the case of this clone: Coverage ceases 3 residues before the CDR3 finishes, and the germline J gene fills in the end. The gene calls are TRBV2 and TRBJ1-4; TRBD1 aligns across 7 bases. The CDR3 has 14 amino acids. Germline assignment: CDR1 SNHLY and CDR2 FYNNEI. V dropped 4 bases and J dropped 8; count of bases not matched to a gene: 7. Incomplete CDR3 DNA: TGTGCCAGCAGTGGTTTGCAGGGGGGAGAAAAA. Translating gives CASSGLQGGEK. In full, the CDR3 reads CASSGLQGGEKLFF.

Regarding this clone: The read gets to within 3 residues of the CDR3 end, and the germline J gene fills in the rest. This chain uses TRBV28 with TRBJ2-7; 9 nucleotides align to TRBD2. Germline assignment: CDR1 MDHEN and CDR2 SYDVKM. The CDR3 runs to 17 residues. V was pared by 4 bases and J by 3 bases, with 13 bases of the junction left unmatched. This chain's CDR3 is CASSYIVGGGASYEQYF. The part of the CDR3 DNA that was read is TGTGCCAGCAGTTATATTGTCGGCGGGGGGGCCAGCTACGAG.

Concerning this clone itself: The CDR3 end lies 3 residues beyond the end of the read and is filled in from the germline J gene. The rearrangement joins TRBV6-2 or TRBV6-3 to TRBJ2-1, with a weak D call TRBD2 (7 bases). The V end lost 8 bases, the J end lost 8 bases, and 19 bases lay between the germline ends. CDR3 length: 14 amino acids. Germline-derived CDR1 and CDR2 are MNHEY and SVGEGT. The CDR3 sequence: CASGRGGAGDEQFF. The sequenced CDR3 bases are TGTGCCAGCGGGAGAGGGGGGGCCGGTGATGAG.

Comments on this clone: The sequence runs out 3 residues before the end of the CDR3; the remainder is reconstructed from the germline J gene. The chain carries TRBV19 and TRBJ1-1; tentative D call: TRBD1 (6 bases). This CDR3 region has 13 residues. Germline CDR1 is LNHDA and CDR2 is SQIVND (reference sequence). Trimming took off 5 bases at V and 4 bases at J, with 11 bases between the two ends. The chain's CDR3 is CASSPTGSTEAFF. The part of the CDR3 DNA that was read is TGTGCCAGTAGTCCTACAGGGTCCACTGAA.

As to this clone: Sequencing ends 3 residues short of the CDR3 end; the germline J gene provides the rest. This chain connects TRBV15 to TRBJ2-3; no clear D gene. The CDR3 has 11 amino acids. CDR1 LNHNV and CDR2 YYDKDF come from the germline V gene (reference sequence). Incomplete CDR3 DNA: TGTGCCACCCCTGACTCGGATCCG. Translated, it gives CATPDSDP. The CDR3 reads in full as CATPDSDPQYF.

Incomplete CDR3 DNA: TGTGCCAGCAGTACGGACGTGACTAGCCCTACCTTGTTAGAGACC. As protein: CASSTDVTSPTLLET. The full CDR3 protein is CASSTDVTSPTLLETQYF. The V call is TRBV6-8, the J call TRBJ2-5; 7 nucleotides line up with TRBD2. From the germline J gene comes the end of the CDR3, since the read stops 3 residues before it. Looked up from germline, CDR1 is MNHGY and CDR2 is SAAAGT. This CDR3 has 18 residues. The V segment lost 5 bases and the J segment 4 bases; nucleotides outside the gene matches: 19.

In terms of frequency, this clone is medium-sized (0.01 to 0.1%). The CDR3 is cut off 3 residues early in the read; its end comes from the germline J gene. V usage is TRBV10-3 and J usage is TRBJ1-4, with 8 positions matching TRBD1. Germline V gives CDR1 ENHRY, CDR2 SYGVKD. The J segment lost 8 bases and the V segment lost 4 bases, leaving 18 bases of the junction unmatched. This CDR3 region has 18 residues. CDR3 region: CAISAIPANRGSGEKLFF. The sequenced part of the CDR3 DNA is TGTGCCATCAGTGCCATACCCGCGAACAGGGGGTCAGGGGAAAAA.

On this clone itself: The read comes to an end 3 residues before the CDR3 does, leaving the germline J gene to fill in the end. The chain uses TRBV18 and TRBJ2-2; 8 nucleotides agree with TRBD2. The V segment lost 5 bases and the J segment 4 bases; nucleotides outside the gene matches: 6. The V gene's germline CDR1 is KGHSH and CDR2 LQKENI. There are 15 residues in the CDR3. The CDR3 loop reads CASSMPAGATGELFF. CDR3 DNA (partial): TGTGCCAGCTCAATGCCAGCGGGGGCCACCGGGGAG.

A note on this clone: The CDR3 is cut off 3 residues early in the read; its end comes from the germline J gene. V usage is TRBV7-3 and J usage is TRBJ2-2; a weak D match, TRBD1 (6 bases). Trimming left V 5 bases short and J 3 bases short, with 10 bases between. The CDR3 is made up of 14 amino acids. CDR1 and CDR2 from the germline V gene are SGHTA and FQGTGA. The sequenced CDR3 bases are TGTGCCAGCAGCCCTGGACAGTACACCGGGGAG. Protein: CASSPGQYTGE. The full CDR3 protein is CASSPGQYTGELFF.

Concerning this clone itself: The read terminates 3 residues before the CDR3 end, so the remaining end is supplied by the germline J gene. The chain links TRBV6-4 to TRBJ2-3, with TRBD2 matching 7 bases. Germline CDR1 and CDR2: MRHNA and SNTAGT. This CDR3 spans 14 amino acids. CDR3 DNA, as far as it was read: TGTGCCAGCAGTGACTCGATTGAGCGGGGAACG. This translates into CASSDSIERGT. The whole CDR3 is CASSDSIERGTQYF.

As to this clone: The read terminates 3 residues before the CDR3 end, so the remaining end is supplied by the germline J gene. The chain uses TRBV7-9 and TRBJ2-3; 10 positions match TRBD2. Looked up from germline, CDR1 is SEHNR and CDR2 is FQNEAQ (reference sequence). J was trimmed by 5 bases and V by 2 bases; bases with no gene match: 1. This CDR3 is built from 14 residues. The CDR3 reads CASSLLAGVDTQYF. CDR3 DNA (partial): TGTGCCAGCAGCTTACTAGCGGGGGTAGATACG.

CDR3 amino acids: CASRPLEVGTYEQYF. CDR3 DNA, as far as it was read: TGTGCCAGCAGACCACTAGAGGTCGGGACTTACGAG. The chain combines TRBV6-2 or TRBV6-3 with TRBJ2-7; perhaps TRBD2 as D (6 bases). The read is 3 residues too short to cover the CDR3 end, so that end is filled in from the germline J gene. CDR1 and CDR2 from the germline V gene are MNHEY and SVGEGT. The CDR3 extends over 15 amino acids. V was pared by 6 bases and J by 4 bases, with 19 bases between.

With respect to this clone: From the germline J gene comes the end of the CDR3, since the read stops 3 residues before it. The chain joins TRBV28 to TRBJ2-3; TRBD2 agrees at 7 bases. Germline CDR1 and CDR2: MDHEN and SYDVKM. The CDR3 runs 15 residues. Unmatched junction bases numbered 2, after V lost 1 base and J lost 1 base. CDR3 DNA (partial): TGTGCCAGCAGTTTATATCTAGCGGGCACAGATACG. Protein: CASSLYLAGTDT. The entire CDR3 protein is CASSLYLAGTDTQYF.